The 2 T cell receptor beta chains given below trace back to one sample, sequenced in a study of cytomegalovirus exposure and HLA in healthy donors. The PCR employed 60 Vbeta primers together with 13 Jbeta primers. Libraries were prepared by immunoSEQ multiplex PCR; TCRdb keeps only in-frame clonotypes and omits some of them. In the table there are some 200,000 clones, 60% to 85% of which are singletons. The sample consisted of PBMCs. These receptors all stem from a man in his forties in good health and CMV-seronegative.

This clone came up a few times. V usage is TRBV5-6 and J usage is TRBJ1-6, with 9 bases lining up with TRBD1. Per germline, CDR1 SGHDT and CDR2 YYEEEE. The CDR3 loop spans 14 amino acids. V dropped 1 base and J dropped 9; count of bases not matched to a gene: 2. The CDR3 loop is CASSLTGGVSPLHF. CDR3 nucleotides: TGTGCCAGCAGCTTGACAGGGGGCGTTTCACCCCTCCACTTT.

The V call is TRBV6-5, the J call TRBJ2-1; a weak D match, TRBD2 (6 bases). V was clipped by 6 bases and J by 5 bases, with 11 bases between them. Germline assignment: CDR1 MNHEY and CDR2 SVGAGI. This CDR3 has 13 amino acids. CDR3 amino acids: CASRGRGNNEQFF. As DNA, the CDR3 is TGTGCCAGCAGAGGACGGGGGAACAATGAGCAGTTCTTC.